This T cell receptor (beta chain) was captured in a study of CD8 T cells in Susac syndrome. The CDR3 extends over 13 amino acids. V lost 0 bases and J lost 7, with 12 bases in between. The germline V gene encodes CDR1 SQVTM and CDR2 ANQGSEA. Random hexamers were used to reverse transcribe the RNA input (about 0.5 to 1 ug). TCRdb recomputed calls from the immunoSEQ multiplex PCR reads with MiXCR, one row per CDR3 protein. The table lists 130,000 to 150,000 distinct CDR3 sequences, more than 90% of them singletons. The chain has TRBV29-1 and TRBJ2-5; the D gene is possibly TRBD2 (6 bases). The sample consisted of CD4+ T cells from PBMCs. The origin of this receptor is a human donor with Susac syndrome. In DNA, the CDR3 is TGCAGCGTTGAAGATCGGCGGGGATCGACCCAGTACTTC. This encodes CSVEDRRGSTQYF.